These 27 T cell receptor beta chains originate from one sample sequenced in a study of CD4+ T cells in melanoma. The method was immunoSEQ multiplex PCR; TCRdb's version includes in-frame clones alone and lacks a portion of them. The table has 20,000 to 25,000 clones, roughly 87% seen once; the top ten hold about 3.5%. The material sequenced was cells from a culture (not recorded whether cultured in vitro). All receptors come from a human donor with melanoma.

V and J are TRBV5-1 and TRBJ2-3, with D tentatively TRBD1 or TRBD2 (6 bases each). Between the trimmed V and J ends, which lost 1 base and 1 base, there was a span of 13 bases. The CDR3 has 16 residues. Looked up from germline, CDR1 is SGHRS and CDR2 is YFSETQ. The CDR3 DNA is TGCGCCAGCAGCTTGTACGGGGGCGCCGGCACAGATACGCAGTATTTT. As protein: CASSLYGGAGTDTQYF. The full variable domain, its missing parts supplied by reference TRBV5-1 and TRBJ2-3, is KAGVTQTPRYLIKTRGQQVTLSCSPISGHRSVSWYQQTPGQGLQFLFEYFSETQRNKGNFPGRFSGRQFSNSRSEMNVSTLELGDSALYLCASSLYGGAGTDTQYFGPGTRLTVL.

In this sample, this clone turned up a few times. The chain's CDR3 is CAISEMGVESGTGGELFF. The CDR3 nucleotides read TGTGCCATCAGTGAGATGGGGGTTGAGTCCGGGACAGGCGGGGAGCTGTTTTTT. V gene TRBV10-3 combines with J gene TRBJ2-2; the match to TRBD1 covers 8 bases. CDR1 is ENHRY and CDR2 is SYGVKD in the germline V gene. The CDR3 length is 18 residues. V was clipped by 2 bases and J by 7 bases; unmatched bases: 15.

The chain couples TRBV2 to TRBJ1-1; the match to TRBD1 covers 7 bases. V shed 4 bases and J 2 bases; nucleotides not matched to a gene: 4. The CDR3 has 14 residues. CDR1 is SNHLY, CDR2 FYNNEI, per germline. DNA for the CDR3: TGTGCCAGCAGTGCCGGGACAGCCAACACTGAAGCTTTCTTT. As protein: CASSAGTANTEAFF.

The chain is built from TRBV7-6 and TRBJ2-5; D gene uncertain. CDR1 is SGHVS and CDR2 is FNYEAQ in the germline V gene. CDR3 size: 14 residues. Trimming took 2 bases from V and 2 from J, leaving 9 bases between them. The CDR3, as DNA: TGTGCCAGCAGCTTAAACGTAGTTCAAGAGACCCAGTACTTC. This gives the protein CASSLNVVQETQYF.

In this sample, this clone turned up a few times. Other DNA sequences within the sample encode an identical CDR3. The chain employs TRBV4-1 and TRBJ2-5; possibly TRBD2 for D (7 bases). V was pared by 3 bases and J by 5 bases, with 22 bases between. CDR3 length: 17 residues. Germline V CDR1 and CDR2: MGHRA, YSYEKL. In nucleotides, the CDR3 is TGCGCCAGCAGCCAGCGGGGGCCCGAAACCCACGGCGAGACCCAGTACTTC. It translates to CASSQRGPETHGETQYF.

This sequence joins TRBV21-1 and TRBJ1-4. TRBV21-1 is labeled a pseudogene. This CDR3 has 14 amino acids. CDR3 nucleotides: TGTGCCAGCATTGACTTGTCCATTAATGAAAAACTGTTTTTT. This gives the protein CASIDLSINEKLFF.

V and J are TRBV7-8 and TRBJ2-3; D unresolved. CDR1 and CDR2 from the germline V gene are SGHVS and FQNEAQ. This CDR3 region has 16 residues. V dropped 2 bases and J dropped 0 bases, with 12 bases sitting between them. The CDR3, as DNA: TGTGCCAGCAGCTTAATGACCAGATCTAGCACAGATACGCAGTATTTT. It translates to CASSLMTRSSTDTQYF.

This clone has a handful of counts. The chain uses TRBV30 and TRBJ1-4; possibly TRBD1 for D (6 bases). The CDR3 extends over 11 amino acids. Germline values: CDR1 GTSNPN, CDR2 SVGIG (reference sequence). The CDR3 loop reads CTGHTNEKLFF. The CDR3 DNA reads as TGTACGGGACATACTAATGAAAAACTGTTTTTT. Complete variable domain (other parts from reference TRBV30 and TRBJ1-4): SQTIHQWPATLVQPVGSPLSLECTVEGTSNPNLYWYRQAAGRGLQLLFYSVGIGQISSEVPQNLSASRPQDRQFILSSKKLLLSDSGFYLCTGHTNEKLFFGSGTQLSVL.

This chain links TRBV5-1 with TRBJ2-3; D remains ambiguous. The CDR3 extends over 14 amino acids. Trimming took off 1 base at V and 2 bases at J, with 8 bases between the two ends. Per the germline V gene, CDR1 is SGHRS and CDR2 is YFSETQ. Here the CDR3 reads CASSLKRDTDTQYF. DNA for the CDR3: TGCGCCAGCAGCTTGAAGCGTGACACAGATACGCAGTATTTT.

V gene TRBV6-5 combines with J gene TRBJ1-1; the D is unclear. This CDR3 comprises 13 residues. Germline CDR1 and CDR2: MNHEY and SVGAGI. The V and J ends lost 5 bases and 2 bases respectively, with 9 bases between them. The CDR3: CASSTTVNTEAFF. CDR3 in DNA: TGTGCCAGCAGTACAACAGTAAACACTGAAGCTTTCTTT.

The genes are TRBV5-1 and TRBJ1-1, with a possible D match to TRBD1 (6 bases). Germline V CDR1 and CDR2: SGHRS, YFSETQ. CDR3 length equals 14 residues. Between the trimmed V and J ends, which lost 7 bases and 4 bases, there was a span of 17 bases. CDR3 residues: CASSTSGGGTEAFF. CDR3 DNA sequence: TGCGCCAGCTCGACATCTGGAGGGGGCACTGAAGCTTTCTTT.

This clone was recorded a few times. The chain employs TRBV7-9 and TRBJ2-7; 7 positions agree with TRBD2. The J segment lost 1 base and the V segment lost 7 bases, leaving 10 bases of the junction unmatched. The CDR3 totals 15 residues. In germline, CDR1 is SEHNR, CDR2 FQNEAQ (reference sequence). The CDR3 bases are TGTGCCAGCACCCCCGGGAGTAGCGGGTCCTACGAGCAGTACTTC. As protein: CASTPGSSGSYEQYF.

The chain carries TRBV6-5 and TRBJ2-5, with 7 nucleotides matching TRBD1. The germline CDR1 and CDR2 sequences are MNHEY and SVGAGI. The CDR3 is 13 amino acids. With 8 bases clipped from V and 5 bases from J, the junction kept 8 bases outside the gene matches. This chain's CDR3 is CASRDSPRETQYF. CDR3 DNA sequence: TGTGCCAGCCGGGACAGCCCCAGGGAGACCCAGTACTTC.

The chain couples TRBV7-9 to TRBJ2-7; D gene ambiguous. The CDR3 has 13 amino acids. Trimming took off 6 bases at V and 5 bases at J, with 14 bases between the two ends. Germline lookup yields CDR1 SEHNR and CDR2 FQNEAQ (reference sequence). The CDR3 DNA follows: TGTGCCAGCAGTTTGAACCTCCCTGACGAGCAGTACTTC. Translation: CASSLNLPDEQYF.

The V gene is TRBV4-1, the J gene TRBJ2-3, with 8 positions matching TRBD2. CDR1 MGHRA and CDR2 YSYEKL come from the germline V gene. With V trimmed by 8 bases and J by 0 bases, 13 bases remained unmatched. This CDR3 region has 17 residues. CDR3 amino acids: CASATGLTSESTDTQYF. In DNA, the CDR3 is TGCGCCAGCGCGACGGGCCTGACTAGCGAGAGCACAGATACGCAGTATTTT.

In its sample, this clone was seen once. CDR3 loop: CASGLEHRGLAGGPLPNTDTQYF. The CDR3 DNA reads as TGTGCTAGTGGTTTGGAGCACAGGGGACTAGCGGGGGGCCCCCTGCCCAACACAGATACGCAGTATTTT. The chain couples TRBV12-5 to TRBJ2-3; 15 bases align to TRBD2. V shed 1 base and J 2 bases; nucleotides not matched to a gene: 19. The CDR3 length is 23 residues. Per the germline V gene, CDR1 is LGHNT and CDR2 is FRNRAP.

The chain employs TRBV19 and TRBJ1-1; no clear D gene. CDR3 length: 15 residues. V was shortened by 6 bases and J by 1 base, with 15 bases between the two germline ends. CDR1 and CDR2 (germline): LNHDA, SQIVND (reference sequence). The CDR3 sequence: CASSPNPTRNTEAFF. The DNA of the CDR3 is TGTGCCAGTAGCCCCAACCCGACACGGAACACTGAAGCTTTCTTT.

The chain couples TRBV7-9 to TRBJ1-4, with TRBD1 matching 9 bases. Unmatched junction bases numbered 5, after V lost 5 bases and J lost 10 bases. From germline, CDR1 is SEHNR and CDR2 FQNEAQ (reference sequence). The CDR3 length is 13 residues. The CDR3 DNA reads as TGTGCCAGCAGCCCGACAGGGGGGGTAAAACTGTTTTTT. Translated: CASSPTGGVKLFF. The whole variable domain, filled in from reference TRBV7-9 and TRBJ1-4, reads DTGVSQNPRHKITKRGQNVTFRCDPISEHNRLYWYRQTLGQGPEFLTYFQNEAQLEKSRLLSDRFSAERPKGSFSTLEIQRTEQGDSAMYLCASSPTGGVKLFFGSGTQLSVL.

The chain couples TRBV29-1 to TRBJ2-3; the D gene is possibly TRBD1 (6 bases). Germline V gives CDR1 SQVTM, CDR2 ANQGSEA. V was shortened by 7 bases and J by 3 bases, with 17 bases between the two germline ends. There are 14 residues in the CDR3. Here the CDR3 DNA reads TGCAGCGCAGGATTCCAGGGGTATACAGATACGCAGTATTTT. This encodes CSAGFQGYTDTQYF.

This clone was recorded once. This chain connects TRBV10-1 to TRBJ2-3; unclear D gene. The germline V gene has CDR1 WNHNN and CDR2 SYGVQD (reference sequence). The length of the CDR3 is 14 residues. V was cut by 0 bases and J by 6 bases, with 10 bases left in between. The CDR3 coding sequence is TGCGCCAGCAGTGAGTCGAGCCGCCAGGATACGCAGTATTTT. Translated, it gives CASSESSRQDTQYF.

The chain joins TRBV11-2 to TRBJ1-1; D is ambiguous. The ends were cut back, 6 bases at V and 5 bases at J, with 10 bases in the middle. CDR1 and CDR2 from the germline V gene are SGHAT and FQNNGV. The CDR3 loop spans 12 amino acids. The CDR3 sequence is CASSYKVTEAFF. CDR3 DNA: TGTGCCAGCAGTTATAAGGTTACTGAAGCTTTCTTT.

The chain has TRBV27 and TRBJ1-2; possible D gene TRBD1, 5 bases. V gave up 3 bases and J gave up 3 bases, with 14 bases separating them. The CDR3 consists of 15 residues. CDR1 is MNHEY, CDR2 SMNVEV, per germline (reference sequence). CDR3 amino acids: CASSFTQGIHYGYTF. In DNA form, the CDR3 reads TGTGCCAGCAGTTTCACGCAGGGCATACACTATGGCTACACCTTC.

The chain links TRBV7-8 to TRBJ1-5; no reliable D call. The CDR3 loop spans 12 amino acids. The germline gives CDR1 SGHVS, CDR2 FQNEAQ. V shed 5 bases and J shed 2 bases, with 4 bases lying between them. DNA for the CDR3: TGTGCCAGCAGCAACGGCAATCAGCCCCAGCATTTT. As protein: CASSNGNQPQHF.

The V call is TRBV11-2, the J call TRBJ2-2, with D possibly TRBD1 on 6 matching bases. Germline CDR1 SGHAT, CDR2 FQNNGV. Trimming removed 5 bases from V and 0 bases from J, with 16 bases in between. The CDR3 covers 17 residues. Here the CDR3 reads CASSGWGPNSNTGELFF. The DNA for the CDR3 is TGTGCCAGCAGCGGTTGGGGGCCGAATTCGAACACCGGGGAGCTGTTTTTT.

V gene TRBV5-1 combines with J gene TRBJ2-2; 7 bases fit TRBD1. The CDR3 consists of 15 residues. The germline V gene has CDR1 SGHRS and CDR2 YFSETQ. Trimming cost V 4 bases and J 0 bases; bases outside gene matches: 3. CDR3 sequence: CASSPGQANTGELFF. CDR3 DNA: TGCGCCAGCAGCCCCGGACAGGCGAACACCGGGGAGCTGTTTTTT.

This clone was seen only a few times. The CDR3 nucleotides are TGTGCCACCAGCAGAGGGGGAGGTAGCAATCAGCCCCAGCATTTT. This sequence encodes CATSRGGGSNQPQHF. The rearrangement links TRBV15 to TRBJ1-5; D call uncertain. Germline CDR1 is LNHNV and CDR2 is YYDKDF (reference sequence). The CDR3 extends over 15 amino acids. Trimming stripped 1 base from V and 0 bases from J, with 7 bases between. The variable domain in full, with the rest retrieved from reference TRBV15 and TRBJ1-5, is DAMVIQNPRYQVTQFGKPVTLSCSQTLNHNVMYWYQQKSSQAPKLLFHYYDKDFNNEADTPDNFQSRRPNTSFCFLDIRSPGLGDTAMYLCATSRGGGSNQPQHFGDGTRLSIL.

The CDR3 DNA reads TGTGCCAGCAGCCAAGATCCGGCGGGGGGCCAAGAGACCCAGTACTTC. It specifies CASSQDPAGGQETQYF. The chain joins TRBV4-2 to TRBJ2-5, with TRBD2 matching 8 bases. The length of the CDR3 is 16 residues. Trimming removed 0 bases from V and 1 base from J; junction bases left unmatched: 4. Looked up from germline, CDR1 is LGHNA and CDR2 is YNFKEQ.